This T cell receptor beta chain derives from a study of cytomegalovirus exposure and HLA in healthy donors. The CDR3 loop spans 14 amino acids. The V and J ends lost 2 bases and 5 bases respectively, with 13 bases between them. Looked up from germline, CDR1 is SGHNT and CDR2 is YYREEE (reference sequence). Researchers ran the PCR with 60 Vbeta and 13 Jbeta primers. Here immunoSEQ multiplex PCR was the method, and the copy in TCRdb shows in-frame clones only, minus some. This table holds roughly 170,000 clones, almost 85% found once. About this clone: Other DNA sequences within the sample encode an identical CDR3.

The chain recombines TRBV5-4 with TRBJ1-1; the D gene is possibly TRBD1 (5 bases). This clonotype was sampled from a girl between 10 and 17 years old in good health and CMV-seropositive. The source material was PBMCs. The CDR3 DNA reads TGTGCCAGCAGCTTTCCGGGGGATGGTACTGAAGCTTTCTTT. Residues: CASSFPGDGTEAFF.